Following are 19 T cell receptor beta chains from one sample sequenced in a study of shared clonotypes between healthy human individuals. Clones were sequenced by immunoSEQ multiplex PCR, and TCRdb holds only the in-frame ones, with some missing. The repertoire holds around 700,000 clones, with more than 70% as singletons. The material sequenced was memory CD4+ T cells sorted from blood. Subset defined: CD45RA-negative fraction. These receptors came from a woman aged 25 to 39 in good health.

This clone was seen only a few times. The CDR3 bases are TGCGCCAGCAGCTTACAAGCGGGAGTATTCGTAGAGACCCAGTACTTC. It yields the protein CASSLQAGVFVETQYF. The chain carries TRBV5-1 and TRBJ2-5; the match to TRBD2 covers 8 bases. The J segment lost 4 bases and the V segment lost 2 bases, leaving 10 bases of the junction unmatched. The CDR3 has 16 amino acids. CDR1 and CDR2 (germline): SGHRS, YFSETQ.

This clone has just a few counts. The chain has TRBV27 and TRBJ2-7; 12 nucleotides match TRBD2. V lost 8 bases and J lost 6; bases outside the gene matches: 8. There are 14 residues in the CDR3. The germline V gene encodes CDR1 MNHEY and CDR2 SMNVEV (reference sequence). This CDR3 reads CASRTSGKSREQYF. In nucleotides, the CDR3 is TGTGCCAGCCGGACTAGCGGGAAATCCCGCGAGCAGTACTTC.

The rearrangement joins TRBV19 to TRBJ1-5, with a tentative D call TRBD1 (5 bases). This CDR3 comprises 18 residues. Germline CDR1 reads LNHDA; CDR2 reads SQIVND (reference sequence). The V end was cut by 3 bases, the J end by 4 bases, with 22 bases between. The CDR3 region has the DNA TGTGCCAGTAGTATTGCCGGGACCGCCGCCGGTTTTAATCAGCCCCAGCATTTT. Protein product: CASSIAGTAAGFNQPQHF.

In regard to this clone: At one boundary the junction diverges from the germline segment, which might be a read error. The same CDR3 arises from other DNA sequences in this sample as well. The chain links TRBV2 to TRBJ2-5; D is undetermined. The CDR3 has 12 residues. Germline V CDR1 and CDR2: SNHLY, FYNNEI. The CDR3 DNA sequence: TGTGCCAGCACTGAACGGAGAGAGACCCAGTACTTC. It is translated as CASTERRETQYF. Based on the CDR3 plus reference TRBV2 and TRBJ2-5, the full variable domain is EPEVTQTPSHQVTQMGQEVILRCVPISNHLYFYWYRQILGQKVEFLVSFYNNEISEKSEIFDDQFSVERPDGSNFTLKIRSTKLEDSAMYFCASTERRETQYFGPGTRLLVL.

This clone was seen a single time. The CDR3 sequence: CASSQRVTYEQYF. In DNA form, the CDR3 reads TGTGCCAGCAGCCAAAGAGTAACCTACGAGCAGTACTTC. The chain links TRBV11-2 to TRBJ2-7; D unresolved. Trimming shortened V by 5 bases and J by 2 bases, and 10 bases separated the two germline ends. CDR1 is SGHAT and CDR2 is FQNNGV in the germline V gene. This CDR3 is 13 amino acids long.

V gene TRBV28 combines with J gene TRBJ2-7, with 7 bases that match TRBD2. The CDR3 is 15 residues long. The V segment lost 3 bases and the J segment 2 bases; nucleotides outside the gene matches: 7. Germline V gives CDR1 MDHEN, CDR2 SYDVKM. CDR3 sequence reads: CASSFVSSGTYEQYF. CDR3 bases: TGTGCCAGCAGTTTCGTCTCTAGCGGTACCTACGAGCAGTACTTC.

The chain combines TRBV29-1 with TRBJ2-7, with 7 nucleotides matching TRBD1. Trimming removed 8 bases from V and 2 bases from J; junction bases left unmatched: 9. CDR3 length equals 13 residues. CDR1 SQVTM and CDR2 ANQGSEA come from the germline V gene. CDR3 sequence reads: CSLDLTGTYEQYF. In DNA, the CDR3 is TGCAGCCTCGACCTGACAGGGACCTACGAGCAGTACTTC.

This clone was seen only once. The V and J genes are TRBV25-1 and TRBJ2-7; D ambiguous. The length of the CDR3 is 11 residues. V was shortened by 8 bases and J by 1 base, with 6 bases between the two germline ends. The germline V gene encodes CDR1 MGHDK and CDR2 SYGVNS. CDR3 bases: TGTGCCAGCTCTCTTTCCTACGAGCAGTACTTC. Amino acids: CASSLSYEQYF.

The rearrangement uses TRBV19 and TRBJ2-5; 7 bases are shared with TRBD2. Trimming cost V 3 bases and J 1 base; bases outside gene matches: 2. The CDR3 is 14 residues long. Germline lookup yields CDR1 LNHDA and CDR2 SQIVND (reference sequence). The CDR3 coding sequence is TGTGCCAGTAGTATGACTAGCAGCCAAGAGACCCAGTACTTC. It codes for CASSMTSSQETQYF.

This clone was counted between two and nine times. This may be a read error: a much more frequent sequence differs by one nucleotide. This sequence joins TRBV11-2 and TRBJ1-1; no clear D gene. CDR3 length: 14 residues. Germline CDR1 is SGHAT and CDR2 is FQNNGV. V was clipped by 1 base and J by 1 base, with 7 bases between them. For the CDR3, the DNA is TGTGCCAGCAGCTTAGTGGCAGCGAACACTGAAGCTTTCTTT. Residues: CASSLVAANTEAFF.

The chain links TRBV19 to TRBJ1-1, with 9 bases fitting TRBD1. CDR1 is LNHDA, CDR2 SQIVND, per germline (reference sequence). V lost 4 bases and J lost 4; bases outside the gene matches: 4. The CDR3 runs 14 residues. This CDR3 reads CASSKDRGSTEAFF. In DNA form, the CDR3 reads TGTGCCAGTAGTAAGGACAGGGGTTCCACTGAAGCTTTCTTT.

This clone is a singleton in its sample. The V and J genes are TRBV7-6 and TRBJ2-5; perhaps D is TRBD1 or TRBD2 (6 bases each). Germline values: CDR1 SGHVS, CDR2 FNYEAQ. The CDR3 sequence is 15 residues long. V lost 5 bases and J lost 6, with 19 bases in between. CDR3 bases: TGTGCCAGCAGCCCGGGGCGAGGGGGGATAAAGACCCAGTACTTC. Its translation: CASSPGRGGIKTQYF.

The chain links TRBV28 to TRBJ2-7; D is uncertain. Germline CDR1 and CDR2: MDHEN and SYDVKM. The V gene lost 3 bases and the J gene lost 3 bases, with 6 bases spanning the gap. This CDR3 contains 12 residues. CDR3 DNA sequence: TGTGCCAGCAGTTTCTCGCACTACGAGCAGTACTTC. Translating it yields CASSFSHYEQYF.

The chain recombines TRBV28 with TRBJ2-2, with unresolved D. V lost 3 bases and J 5 bases, leaving 13 bases between the germline ends. This CDR3 is 15 amino acids long. Germline V gene data show CDR1 as MDHEN and CDR2 as SYDVKM. CDR3 amino acids: CASSFSGDWTGELFF. In DNA, the CDR3 is TGTGCCAGCAGTTTTTCCGGAGATTGGACCGGGGAGCTGTTTTTT. Drawing the rest from reference TRBV28 and TRBJ2-2, the complete variable domain is DVKVTQSSRYLVKRTGEKVFLECVQDMDHENMFWYRQDPGLGLRLIYFSYDVKMKEKGDIPEGYSVSREKKERFSLILESASTNQTSMYLCASSFSGDWTGELFFGEGSRLTVL.

The rearrangement links TRBV9 to TRBJ2-1; the match to TRBD2 covers 8 bases. This CDR3 is built from 16 residues. Looked up from germline, CDR1 is SGDLS and CDR2 is YYNGEE. V gave up 4 bases and J gave up 2 bases; unmatched junction bases: 8. CDR3 in amino acids: CASSSGLAATYNEQFF. In nucleotides, the CDR3 is TGTGCCAGCAGCTCCGGACTAGCTGCAACCTACAATGAGCAGTTCTTC.

V gene TRBV29-1 combines with J gene TRBJ2-5, with a tentative D call TRBD2 (6 bases). The J call may be mistaken, given a closer DNA end match to TRBJ2-7. This CDR3 spans 12 amino acids. Germline V gives CDR1 SQVTM, CDR2 ANQGSEA. CDR3 DNA: TGCAGCGTTGGCAGGGAGGACAACGAGCAGTACTTC. As protein: CSVGREDNEQYF.

In nucleotides, the CDR3 is TGTGCCAGCAGCCTCGGCGGGGGCCGGGGCTACACCTTC. It is translated as CASSLGGGRGYTF. The chain has TRBV5-6 and TRBJ1-2; a possible D gene is TRBD1 (6 bases). Germline loops: CDR1 SGHDT, CDR2 YYEEEE. This CDR3 comprises 13 residues. Trimming stripped 4 bases from V and 8 bases from J, with 15 bases between.

The chain is built from TRBV6-6 and TRBJ2-7; 7 bases agree with TRBD1. With 6 bases clipped from V and 2 bases from J, the junction kept 7 bases outside the gene matches. The germline V gene has CDR1 MNHNY and CDR2 SVGAGI (reference sequence). There are 14 residues in the CDR3. CDR3 amino acids: CASRPTGPPYEQYF. CDR3 bases: TGTGCCAGCAGACCGACAGGGCCTCCCTACGAGCAGTACTTC.

In nucleotides, the CDR3 is TGTGCCAGCAGCGTAAGTCAAGGTTTTCTGGAGACCCAGTACTTC. Protein: CASSVSQGFLETQYF. The chain is built from TRBV9 and TRBJ2-5; the D is unclear. Germline lookup yields CDR1 SGDLS and CDR2 YYNGEE. The CDR3 extends over 15 amino acids. V was shortened by 1 base and J by 5 bases, with 15 bases between the two germline ends.